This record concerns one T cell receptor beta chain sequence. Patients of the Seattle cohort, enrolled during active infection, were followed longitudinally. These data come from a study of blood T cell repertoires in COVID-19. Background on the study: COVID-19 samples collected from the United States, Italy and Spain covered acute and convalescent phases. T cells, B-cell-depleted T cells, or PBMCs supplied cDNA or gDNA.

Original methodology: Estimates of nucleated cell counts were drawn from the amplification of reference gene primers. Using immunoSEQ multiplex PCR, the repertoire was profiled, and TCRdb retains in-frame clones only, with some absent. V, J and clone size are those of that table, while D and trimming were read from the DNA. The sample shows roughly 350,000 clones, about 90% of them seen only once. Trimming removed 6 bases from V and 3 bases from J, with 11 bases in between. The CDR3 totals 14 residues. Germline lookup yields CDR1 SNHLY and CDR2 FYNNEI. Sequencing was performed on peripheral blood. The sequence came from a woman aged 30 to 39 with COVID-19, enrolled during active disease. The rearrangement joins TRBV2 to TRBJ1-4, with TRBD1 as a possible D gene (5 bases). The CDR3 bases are TGTGCCAGCAGCCGCGGGACGTCTAATGAAAAACTGTTTTTT. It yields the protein CASSRGTSNEKLFF. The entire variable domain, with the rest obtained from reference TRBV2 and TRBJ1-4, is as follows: EPEVTQTPSHQVTQMGQEVILRCVPISNHLYFYWYRQILGQKVEFLVSFYNNEISEKSEIFDDQFSVERPDGSNFTLKIRSTKLEDSAMYFCASSRGTSNEKLFFGSGTQLSVL.